Listed below are T cell receptor beta chains from one sample, sequenced in a study of blood T cell repertoires in COVID-19. Generated by immunoSEQ multiplex PCR, the TCRdb table keeps only in-frame clones and is missing some. The table shows about 160,000 clones, with around 90% occurring only once. Material: peripheral blood. The receptors shown here come from a man between 60 and 75 years old with active or convalescent COVID-19. Each CDR3 is given with its conserved first and last residue. The order of the fields is J gene, V gene, D gene, clone size, CDR3 DNA, CDR3 protein. A D gene is named only where the DNA matches it firmly. The size field is filled for only some rows; it gives once, few, many or a size class.

j_gene: TRBJ1-3; v_gene: TRBV30; d_gene: -; abundance: -; CDR3nt: TGTGCCTGGAGTGTACGAGGAGGAAACACCATATATTTT; CDR3aa: CAWSVRGGNTIYF
j_gene: TRBJ2-2; v_gene: TRBV5-1; d_gene: TRBD2; abundance: -; CDR3nt: TGCGCCAGCGATAGCGGGAGTGTCACCGGGGAGCTGTTTTTT; CDR3aa: CASDSGSVTGELFF
j_gene: TRBJ1-4; v_gene: TRBV6-5; d_gene: TRBD1; abundance: -; CDR3nt: TGTGCCAGCAGCCGGGACAGGATGAATGAAAAACTGTTTTTT; CDR3aa: CASSRDRMNEKLFF
j_gene: TRBJ2-2; v_gene: TRBV7-9; d_gene: -; abundance: -; CDR3nt: TGTGCCAGCAGCCGCGAAAACAGGGCCGGGGAGCTGTTTTTT; CDR3aa: CASSRENRAGELFF
j_gene: TRBJ1-2; v_gene: TRBV28; d_gene: TRBD1; abundance: -; CDR3nt: TGTGCCAGCAGTTTGGGGGACAGGGCTAACTATGGCTACACCTTC; CDR3aa: CASSLGDRANYGYTF
j_gene: TRBJ2-7; v_gene: TRBV2; d_gene: TRBD1; abundance: once; CDR3nt: TGTGCCAGCAGGGCAGGGGGCGAGCAGTACTTC; CDR3aa: CASRAGGEQYF
j_gene: TRBJ1-1; v_gene: TRBV7-2; d_gene: -; abundance: -; CDR3nt: TGTGCCAGCAGCTCTACGAACACTGAAGCTTTCTTT; CDR3aa: CASSSTNTEAFF
j_gene: TRBJ1-4; v_gene: TRBV29-1; d_gene: -; abundance: -; CDR3nt: TGCAGCGTTGTTTCAGGGAATGAAAAACTGTTTTTT; CDR3aa: CSVVSGNEKLFF
j_gene: TRBJ1-1; v_gene: TRBV18; d_gene: TRBD1; abundance: -; CDR3nt: TGTGCCAGCTCACCAGGAACAGGGGGAATGAACACTGAAGCTTTCTTT; CDR3aa: CASSPGTGGMNTEAFF
j_gene: TRBJ2-1; v_gene: TRBV19; d_gene: -; abundance: -; CDR3nt: TGTGCCAGTAGTATAGCTCTAAGCTCCTACAATGAGCAGTTCTTC; CDR3aa: CASSIALSSYNEQFF
j_gene: TRBJ2-7; v_gene: TRBV5-1; d_gene: -; abundance: -; CDR3nt: TGCGCCAGCAGCTACAGGGAAGGCACGCACTACGAGCAGTACTTC; CDR3aa: CASSYREGTHYEQYF
j_gene: TRBJ1-4; v_gene: TRBV19; d_gene: -; abundance: few; CDR3nt: TGTGCCAGTAGTGTCCAGGGGATTAATGAAAAACTGTTTTTT; CDR3aa: CASSVQGINEKLFF
j_gene: TRBJ2-7; v_gene: TRBV11-2; d_gene: -; abundance: -; CDR3nt: TGTGCCAGCAGCTCCCAGGGTATCGAGCAGTACTTC; CDR3aa: CASSSQGIEQYF
j_gene: TRBJ1-1; v_gene: TRBV6-5; d_gene: TRBD1; abundance: -; CDR3nt: TGTGCCAGCAGTTACACCGACAGGGGGCCCACTGAAGCTTTCTTT; CDR3aa: CASSYTDRGPTEAFF
j_gene: TRBJ2-1; v_gene: TRBV5-1; d_gene: -; abundance: -; CDR3nt: TGCGCCAGCAGCCCCCGGGTCTATAGCGATGAGCAGTTCTTC; CDR3aa: CASSPRVYSDEQFF
j_gene: TRBJ1-6; v_gene: TRBV7-2; d_gene: -; abundance: -; CDR3nt: TGTGCCAGCAGCACCGACATCTCCTCAAATTCACCCCTCCACTTT; CDR3aa: CASSTDISSNSPLHF
j_gene: TRBJ1-1; v_gene: TRBV10-2; d_gene: TRBD1; abundance: -; CDR3nt: TGCGCCAGGATATTTACGACAGGGTTTCGAGCGAACACTGAAGCTTTCTTT; CDR3aa: CARIFTTGFRANTEAFF
j_gene: TRBJ1-2; v_gene: TRBV6-5; d_gene: -; abundance: -; CDR3nt: TGTGCCAGCAGTTACTCGGAGGGAAGGTCTGGCTACACCTTC; CDR3aa: CASSYSEGRSGYTF
j_gene: TRBJ2-1; v_gene: TRBV7-6; d_gene: TRBD2; abundance: -; CDR3nt: TGTGCCAGCAGCGTATCTAGCGGGAGTCCCCGTGAGCAGTTCTTC; CDR3aa: CASSVSSGSPREQFF
j_gene: TRBJ2-3; v_gene: TRBV11-2; d_gene: TRBD1; abundance: -; CDR3nt: TGTGCCAGCAGCTTATCGGCCGGGACAGCGTTAGATACGCAGTATTTT; CDR3aa: CASSLSAGTALDTQYF
j_gene: TRBJ2-5; v_gene: TRBV19; d_gene: TRBD2; abundance: -; CDR3nt: TGTGCCAGTAGTATTCTAGCGGGGGTCGGAGGGACCCAGTACTTC; CDR3aa: CASSILAGVGGTQYF
j_gene: TRBJ2-2; v_gene: TRBV21-1; d_gene: -; abundance: -; CDR3nt: TGTGCCAGCAGCATCCCCCTCAGGACAGGGCCCAACACCGGGGAGCTGTTTTTT; CDR3aa: CASSIPLRTGPNTGELFF
j_gene: TRBJ1-3; v_gene: TRBV3-1/TRBV3-2; d_gene: -; abundance: -; CDR3nt: TGTGCCAGCAGCCAAGGTCAGGGCCGCTCTGGAAACACCATATATTTT; CDR3aa: CASSQGQGRSGNTIYF
j_gene: TRBJ1-2; v_gene: TRBV29-1; d_gene: TRBD1; abundance: -; CDR3nt: TGCAGCGTTCAAACAGGGGGCGGCTACACCTTC; CDR3aa: CSVQTGGGYTF
j_gene: TRBJ2-5; v_gene: TRBV12-5; d_gene: -; abundance: -; CDR3nt: TGTGCTAGTGGTTTGGTAGCCGAGACCCAGTACTTC; CDR3aa: CASGLVAETQYF
j_gene: TRBJ2-4; v_gene: TRBV6-2/TRBV6-3; d_gene: -; abundance: -; CDR3nt: TGTGCCAGCAGTTCTGACAGAATAGCCAAAAACATTCAGTACTTC; CDR3aa: CASSSDRIAKNIQYF
j_gene: TRBJ2-7; v_gene: TRBV6-5; d_gene: -; abundance: once; CDR3nt: TGTGCCAGCGGAGCCAGAGACTACGAGCAGTACTTC; CDR3aa: CASGARDYEQYF
j_gene: TRBJ2-7; v_gene: TRBV18; d_gene: -; abundance: -; CDR3nt: TGTGCCAGCTCACCACCGGCGGCCACCTACGAGCAGTACTTC; CDR3aa: CASSPPAATYEQYF
j_gene: TRBJ1-5; v_gene: TRBV19; d_gene: -; abundance: -; CDR3nt: TGTGCCAGTAGTATAGATCTAGGACTTAGCAATCAGCCCCAGCATTTT; CDR3aa: CASSIDLGLSNQPQHF
j_gene: TRBJ1-1; v_gene: TRBV5-1; d_gene: TRBD1; abundance: once; CDR3nt: TGCGCCAGCAGCTCACAGGGGGCTAGCACTGAAGCTTTCTTT; CDR3aa: CASSSQGASTEAFF
j_gene: TRBJ1-4; v_gene: TRBV5-1; d_gene: -; abundance: once; CDR3nt: TGCGCCAGCAGCTTGGGGGCAAAGGGGGAAAAACTGTTTTTT; CDR3aa: CASSLGAKGEKLFF
j_gene: TRBJ2-2; v_gene: TRBV13; d_gene: -; abundance: -; CDR3nt: TGTGCCAGCAGCTTCCCCACCGGATTGACAGAAAACACCGGGGAGCTGTTTTTT; CDR3aa: CASSFPTGLTENTGELFF
j_gene: TRBJ1-5; v_gene: TRBV6-1; d_gene: -; abundance: once; CDR3nt: TGTGCCAGCAGTGACGGTAATAGCAATCAGCCCCAGCATTTT; CDR3aa: CASSDGNSNQPQHF
j_gene: TRBJ1-2; v_gene: TRBV19; d_gene: -; abundance: -; CDR3nt: TGTGCCAGCACGTTCTCGGTTTCTCAGGGAGGGTACTATGGCTACACCTTC; CDR3aa: CASTFSVSQGGYYGYTF
j_gene: TRBJ2-1; v_gene: TRBV7-8; d_gene: -; abundance: -; CDR3nt: TGTGCCAGCAGTATCACAGGGATCCCTCTGGGTGAGCAGTTCTTC; CDR3aa: CASSITGIPLGEQFF
j_gene: TRBJ1-3; v_gene: TRBV2; d_gene: TRBD1; abundance: -; CDR3nt: TGTGCCAGCAGTGAACGGGACAGGGGGCTTGCGGGAAACACCATATATTTT; CDR3aa: CASSERDRGLAGNTIYF
j_gene: TRBJ2-3; v_gene: TRBV9; d_gene: TRBD2; abundance: -; CDR3nt: TGTGCCAGCAGCGTAGAAGATAGCGGGGGGTGGGATACGCAGTATTTT; CDR3aa: CASSVEDSGGWDTQYF
j_gene: TRBJ2-3; v_gene: TRBV4-1; d_gene: TRBD2; abundance: -; CDR3nt: TGCGCCAGCAGCCAAAAACTAGCGGGGGAAATAGCGAGCACAGATACGCAGTATTTT; CDR3aa: CASSQKLAGEIASTDTQYF
j_gene: TRBJ2-7; v_gene: TRBV30; d_gene: -; abundance: -; CDR3nt: TGTGCCTGGAGCCCCCCTGGGAGTATCTACGAGCAGTACTTC; CDR3aa: CAWSPPGSIYEQYF
j_gene: TRBJ2-5; v_gene: TRBV27; d_gene: -; abundance: -; CDR3nt: TGTGCCAGCAGTTTAGGCCGCGGCCGTCAAGAGACCCAGTACTTC; CDR3aa: CASSLGRGRQETQYF
j_gene: TRBJ2-1; v_gene: TRBV5-4; d_gene: TRBD2; abundance: -; CDR3nt: TGTGCCAGCAGCTTGGCCGGGGGGGGGCCTTACAATGAGCAGTTCTTC; CDR3aa: CASSLAGGGPYNEQFF
j_gene: TRBJ2-3; v_gene: TRBV6-1; d_gene: -; abundance: -; CDR3nt: TGTGCCAGCAGTGAATCCCGGTACAGGTATAGCACAGATACGCAGTATTTT; CDR3aa: CASSESRYRYSTDTQYF
j_gene: TRBJ1-2; v_gene: TRBV5-1; d_gene: -; abundance: -; CDR3nt: TGCGCCAGCAGCTCCGTTTATTTGACCTTC; CDR3aa: CASSSVYLTF
j_gene: TRBJ1-1; v_gene: TRBV2; d_gene: TRBD1; abundance: -; CDR3nt: TGTGCCAGCAGGGGGGACAGGGCCACTGAAGCTTTCTTT; CDR3aa: CASRGDRATEAFF
j_gene: TRBJ2-7; v_gene: TRBV21-1; d_gene: -; abundance: -; CDR3nt: TGTGCCAGCAGCAAAGAGGGGACTAGTCTCTACGAGCAGTACTTC; CDR3aa: CASSKEGTSLYEQYF
j_gene: TRBJ2-2; v_gene: TRBV7-9; d_gene: TRBD1; abundance: -; CDR3nt: TGTGCCAGCAGCTTACCCGGGACAGGGGACACCGGGGAGCTGTTTTTT; CDR3aa: CASSLPGTGDTGELFF